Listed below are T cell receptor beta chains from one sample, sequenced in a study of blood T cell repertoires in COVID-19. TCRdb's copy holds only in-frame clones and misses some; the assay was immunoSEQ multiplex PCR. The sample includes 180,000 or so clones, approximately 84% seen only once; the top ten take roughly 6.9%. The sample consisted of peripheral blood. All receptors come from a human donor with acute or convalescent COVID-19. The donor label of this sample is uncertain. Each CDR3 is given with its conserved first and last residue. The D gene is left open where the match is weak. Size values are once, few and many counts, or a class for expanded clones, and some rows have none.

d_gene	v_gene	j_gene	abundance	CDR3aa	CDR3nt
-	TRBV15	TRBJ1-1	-	CATSRDPDGASQAFF	TGTGCCACCAGCAGAGATCCGGATGGGGCCAGCCAAGCTTTCTTT
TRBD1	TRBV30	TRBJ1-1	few	CAWRNRDRGYTEAFF	TGTGCCTGGAGGAACCGGGACAGGGGGTACACTGAAGCTTTCTTT
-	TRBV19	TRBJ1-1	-	CASSILQGPLGGTEAFF	TGTGCCAGTAGTATTTTACAGGGCCCACTGGGAGGGACTGAAGCTTTCTTT
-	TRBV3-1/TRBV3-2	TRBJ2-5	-	CASSPVGGVETQYF	TGTGCCAGCAGCCCGGTCGGAGGGGTGGAGACCCAGTACTTC
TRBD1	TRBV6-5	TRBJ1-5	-	CASTPDRGMGQPQHF	TGTGCCAGCACCCCGGACAGGGGGATGGGTCAGCCCCAGCATTTT
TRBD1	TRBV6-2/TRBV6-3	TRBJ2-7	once	CASSFGQGLPYF	TGTGCCAGCAGTTTCGGACAGGGCCTGCCGTACTTC
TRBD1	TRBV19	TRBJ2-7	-	CASRAGTDSYEQYF	TGTGCCAGTAGGGCCGGGACAGACTCCTACGAGCAGTACTTC
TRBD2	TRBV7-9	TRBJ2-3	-	CASSPLAGAETDTQYF	TGTGCCAGCAGCCCGTTAGCGGGAGCGGAGACAGATACGCAGTATTTT
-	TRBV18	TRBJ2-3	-	CASSPVVAEDTQYF	TGTGCCAGCTCACCAGTAGTAGCAGAAGATACGCAGTATTTT
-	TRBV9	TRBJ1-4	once	CASSADRVNEKLFF	TGTGCCAGCAGCGCAGACAGAGTTAATGAAAAACTGTTTTTT
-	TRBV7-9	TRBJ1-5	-	CASSLAGRETQPQHF	TGTGCCAGCAGCTTAGCGGGGAGGGAGACGCAGCCCCAGCATTTT
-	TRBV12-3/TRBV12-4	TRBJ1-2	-	CASSLEGRGYTF	TGTGCCAGCAGTTTGGAGGGACGCGGCTACACCTTC
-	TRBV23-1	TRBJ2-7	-	CASRAAIVSYEQYF	TGCGCCAGCAGAGCGGCGATTGTCTCCTACGAGCAGTACTTC
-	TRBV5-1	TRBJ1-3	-	CASGEGHSISGNTIYF	TGCGCCAGCGGAGAGGGCCATTCGATCTCTGGAAACACCATATATTTT
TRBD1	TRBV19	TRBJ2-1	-	CASSSDRAAYNEQFF	TGTGCCAGTAGTAGCGACAGGGCCGCCTACAATGAGCAGTTCTTC
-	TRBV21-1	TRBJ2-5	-	CASSKALEETQYF	TGTGCCAGCAGCAAAGCCCTCGAAGAGACCCAGTACTTC
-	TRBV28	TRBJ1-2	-	CASSLPPGGYTF	TGTGCCAGCAGCCTTCCCCCGGGTGGCTACACCTTC
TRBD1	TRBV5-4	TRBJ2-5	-	CASSSRATGGQETQYF	TGTGCCAGCAGCTCAAGGGCCACAGGGGGCCAAGAGACCCAGTACTTC
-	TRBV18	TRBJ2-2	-	CASSPNTPGHSNTGELFF	TGTGCCAGCTCACCGAATACACCGGGACATTCGAACACCGGGGAGCTGTTTTTT
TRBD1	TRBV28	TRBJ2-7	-	CASRPAGAGGRYEQYF	TGTGCCAGCAGACCCGCCGGGGCAGGGGGCCGGTACGAGCAGTACTTC
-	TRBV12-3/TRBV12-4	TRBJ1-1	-	CASSTPFAGKAFF	TGTGCCAGCAGTACGCCCTTCGCGGGAAAAGCTTTCTTT
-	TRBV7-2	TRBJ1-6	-	CASRTAYNSPLHF	TGTGCCAGCAGAACAGCTTATAATTCACCCCTCCACTTT
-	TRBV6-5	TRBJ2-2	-	CASSDRGYTGELFF	TGTGCCAGCAGCGACCGCGGGTACACCGGGGAGCTGTTTTTT
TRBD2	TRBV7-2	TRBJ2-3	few	CASSLGGRALDTQYF	TGTGCCAGCAGCTTGGGCGGGAGGGCCTTAGATACGCAGTATTTT
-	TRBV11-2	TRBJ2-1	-	CASSSGGSGGRATYNEQFF	TGTGCCAGCAGTTCAGGGGGTAGCGGAGGCCGGGCCACCTACAATGAGCAGTTCTTC
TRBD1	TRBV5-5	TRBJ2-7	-	CASSSTGTSSYEQYF	TGTGCCAGCAGCTCGACAGGGACAAGCTCCTACGAGCAGTACTTC
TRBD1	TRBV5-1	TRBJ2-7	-	CASSSTTGISSYEQYF	TGCGCCAGCAGCTCTACGACAGGGATCAGCTCCTACGAGCAGTACTTC
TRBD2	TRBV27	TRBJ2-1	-	CASSLGTSGYEQFF	TGTGCCAGCAGTCTCGGGACTAGCGGCTATGAGCAGTTCTTC
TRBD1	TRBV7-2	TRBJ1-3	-	CASSLGGQGIGGNTIYF	TGTGCCAGCAGCTTAGGTGGACAGGGCATAGGGGGAAACACCATATATTTT
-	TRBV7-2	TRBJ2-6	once	CASSSSLYGSGANVLTF	TGTGCCAGCAGCTCTAGCCTCTACGGGTCTGGGGCCAACGTCCTGACTTTC
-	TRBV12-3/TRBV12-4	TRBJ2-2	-	CASSFYLTGELFF	TGTGCCAGCAGTTTCTACTTGACCGGGGAGCTGTTTTTT
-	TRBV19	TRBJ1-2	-	CASSPDRSNYGYTF	TGTGCCAGTAGCCCAGACAGGTCGAACTATGGCTACACCTTC
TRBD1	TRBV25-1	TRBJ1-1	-	CASSGQGRYTEAFF	TGTGCCAGCAGTGGACAGGGGCGTTACACTGAAGCTTTCTTT
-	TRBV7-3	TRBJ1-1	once	CASSLQENTEAFF	TGTGCCAGCAGCTTGCAGGAGAACACTGAAGCTTTCTTT
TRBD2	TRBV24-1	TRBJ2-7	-	CATSDPGGSDEQYF	TGTGCCACCAGTGATCCGGGGGGTTCGGACGAGCAGTACTTC
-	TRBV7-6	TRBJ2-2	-	CASSLRGTGELFF	TGTGCCAGCAGCTTGCGGGGCACCGGGGAGCTGTTTTTT
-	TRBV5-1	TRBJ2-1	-	CASRFESGTLPNNEQFF	TGCGCCAGCAGATTCGAGAGCGGGACACTACCAAACAATGAGCAGTTCTTC
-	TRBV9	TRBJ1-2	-	CASSREGSISTWSYTF	TGTGCCAGCAGCCGGGAGGGGTCGATCTCTACCTGGAGCTACACCTTC
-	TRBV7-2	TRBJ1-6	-	CASRQGSGNSPLHF	TGTGCCAGCCGGCAGGGGTCGGGTAATTCACCCCTCCACTTT
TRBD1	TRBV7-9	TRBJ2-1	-	CASSPPPGQGRNEQFF	TGTGCCAGCAGCCCACCACCGGGACAGGGTCGAAATGAGCAGTTCTTC